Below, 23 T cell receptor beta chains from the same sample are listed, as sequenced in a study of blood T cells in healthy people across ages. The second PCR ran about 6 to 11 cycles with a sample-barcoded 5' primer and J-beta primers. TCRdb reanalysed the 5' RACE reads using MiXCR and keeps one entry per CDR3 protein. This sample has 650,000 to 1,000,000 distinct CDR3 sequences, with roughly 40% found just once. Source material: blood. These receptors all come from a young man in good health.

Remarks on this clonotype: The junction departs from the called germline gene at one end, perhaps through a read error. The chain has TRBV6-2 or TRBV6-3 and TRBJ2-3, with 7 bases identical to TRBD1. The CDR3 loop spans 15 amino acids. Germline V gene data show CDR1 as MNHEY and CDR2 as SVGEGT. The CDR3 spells CVSSARGKRTDTQYF. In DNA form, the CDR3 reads TGTGTCAGCAGTGCCAGGGGGAAGCGCACAGATACGCAGTATTTT.

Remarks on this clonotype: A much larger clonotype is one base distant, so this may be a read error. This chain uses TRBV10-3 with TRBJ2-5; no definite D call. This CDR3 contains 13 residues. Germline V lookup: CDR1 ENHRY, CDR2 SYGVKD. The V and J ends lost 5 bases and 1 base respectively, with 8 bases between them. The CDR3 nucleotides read TGTGCCATCAGTCTGGCGGCCCAAGAGACCCAGTACTTC. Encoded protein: CAISLAAQETQYF.

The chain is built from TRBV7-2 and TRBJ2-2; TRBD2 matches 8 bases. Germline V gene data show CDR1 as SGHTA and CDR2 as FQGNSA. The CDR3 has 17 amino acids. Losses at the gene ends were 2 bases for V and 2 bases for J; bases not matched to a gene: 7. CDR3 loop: CASSLRKRGGNTGELFF. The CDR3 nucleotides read TGTGCCAGCAGCTTAAGGAAACGGGGGGGAAACACCGGGGAGCTGTTTTTT.

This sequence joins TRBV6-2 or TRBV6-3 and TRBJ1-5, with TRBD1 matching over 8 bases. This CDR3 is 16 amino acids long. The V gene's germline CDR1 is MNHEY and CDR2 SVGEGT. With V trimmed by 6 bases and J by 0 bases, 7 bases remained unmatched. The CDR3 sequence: CASRTRTGYSNQPQHF. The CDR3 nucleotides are TGTGCCAGCAGGACCCGGACAGGGTATAGCAATCAGCCCCAGCATTTT.

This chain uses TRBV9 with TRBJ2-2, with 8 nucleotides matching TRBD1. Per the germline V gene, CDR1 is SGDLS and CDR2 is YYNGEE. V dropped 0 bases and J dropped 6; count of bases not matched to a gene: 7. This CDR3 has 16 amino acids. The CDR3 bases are TGTGCCAGCAGCGTAGCTGCGGACAGGGTACCCGGGGAGCTGTTTTTT. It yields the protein CASSVAADRVPGELFF.

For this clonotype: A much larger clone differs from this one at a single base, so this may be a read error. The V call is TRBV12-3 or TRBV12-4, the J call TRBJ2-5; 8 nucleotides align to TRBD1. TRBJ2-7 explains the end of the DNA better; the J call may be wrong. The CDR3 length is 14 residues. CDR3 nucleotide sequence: TGTGCCACCGGGCGCTCGACAGGGGTCGACGAGCAGTACTTC. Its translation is CATGRSTGVDEQYF.

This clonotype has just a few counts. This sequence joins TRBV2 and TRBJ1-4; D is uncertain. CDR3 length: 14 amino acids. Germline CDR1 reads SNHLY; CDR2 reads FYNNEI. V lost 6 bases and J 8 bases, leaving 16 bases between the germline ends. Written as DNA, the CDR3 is TGTGCCAGCAGAGAAAACGGCCCCAACGAAAAACTGTTTTTT. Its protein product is CASRENGPNEKLFF.

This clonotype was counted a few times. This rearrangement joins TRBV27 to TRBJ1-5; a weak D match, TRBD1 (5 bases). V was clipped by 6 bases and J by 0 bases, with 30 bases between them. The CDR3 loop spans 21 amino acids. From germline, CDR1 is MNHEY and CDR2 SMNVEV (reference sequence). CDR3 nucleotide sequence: TGTGCCAGCAGCCCCCGGCTTGACGGGGGGGTCGACGCGTATAGCAATCAGCCCCAGCATTTT. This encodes CASSPRLDGGVDAYSNQPQHF.

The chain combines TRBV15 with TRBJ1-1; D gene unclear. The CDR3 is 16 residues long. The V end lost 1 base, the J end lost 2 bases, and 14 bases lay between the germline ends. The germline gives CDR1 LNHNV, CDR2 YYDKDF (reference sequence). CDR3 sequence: CATSRGGDIGNTEAFF. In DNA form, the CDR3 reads TGTGCCACCAGCAGAGGGGGAGACATAGGTAACACTGAAGCTTTCTTT.

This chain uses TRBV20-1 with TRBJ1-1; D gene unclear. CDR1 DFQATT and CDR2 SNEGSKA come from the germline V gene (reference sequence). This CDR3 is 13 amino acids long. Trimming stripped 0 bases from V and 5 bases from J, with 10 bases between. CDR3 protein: CSARDLRATEAFF. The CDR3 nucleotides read TGCAGTGCTAGAGATCTGAGGGCGACTGAAGCTTTCTTT.

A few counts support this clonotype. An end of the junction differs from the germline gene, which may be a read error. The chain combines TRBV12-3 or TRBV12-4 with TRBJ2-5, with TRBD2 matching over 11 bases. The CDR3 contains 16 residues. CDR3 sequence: CASSIAGGRSQETQYF. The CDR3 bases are TGTGCCAGCAGTATAGCGGGGGGGCGAAGCCAAGAGACCCAGTACTTC.

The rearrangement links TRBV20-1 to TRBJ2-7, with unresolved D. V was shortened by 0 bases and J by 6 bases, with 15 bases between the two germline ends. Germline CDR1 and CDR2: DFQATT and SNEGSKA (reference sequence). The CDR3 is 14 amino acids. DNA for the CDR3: TGCAGTGCTAGAGATCCCCTCTTTGGGCGCGAGCAGTACTTC. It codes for CSARDPLFGREQYF.

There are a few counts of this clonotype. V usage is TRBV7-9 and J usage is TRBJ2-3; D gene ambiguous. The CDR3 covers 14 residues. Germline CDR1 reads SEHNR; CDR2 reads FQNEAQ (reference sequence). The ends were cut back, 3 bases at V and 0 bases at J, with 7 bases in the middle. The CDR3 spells CASSFRKSTDTQYF. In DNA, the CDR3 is TGTGCCAGCAGCTTCAGAAAGAGCACAGATACGCAGTATTTT.

The CDR3 nucleotides read TGTGCCAGCAGTGACGACAGGGGCACTGAAGCTTTCTTT. Translation: CASSDDRGTEAFF. The chain recombines TRBV6-2 or TRBV6-3 with TRBJ1-1; 8 bases agree with TRBD1. The trim removed 5 bases at V and 4 bases at J, leaving 3 bases unmatched. The CDR3 is 13 amino acids. Germline V gene sequence: CDR1 MNHEY, CDR2 SVGEGT.

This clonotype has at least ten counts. The DNA of the CDR3 is TGTGCCAGCAGGATGACTAGCGCAGGAAGCACAGATACGCAGTATTTT. Translation gives CASRMTSAGSTDTQYF. The chain has TRBV2 and TRBJ2-3; 8 nucleotides align to TRBD2. The CDR3 length is 16 residues. The V gene's germline CDR1 is SNHLY and CDR2 FYNNEI. V gave up 6 bases and J gave up 0 bases; unmatched junction bases: 8.

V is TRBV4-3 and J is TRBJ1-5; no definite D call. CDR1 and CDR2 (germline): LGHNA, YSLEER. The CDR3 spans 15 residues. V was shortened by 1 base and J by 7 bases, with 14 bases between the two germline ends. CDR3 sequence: CASSQGGVPGQPQHF. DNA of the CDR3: TGCGCCAGCAGCCAAGGTGGGGTCCCGGGGCAGCCCCAGCATTTT.

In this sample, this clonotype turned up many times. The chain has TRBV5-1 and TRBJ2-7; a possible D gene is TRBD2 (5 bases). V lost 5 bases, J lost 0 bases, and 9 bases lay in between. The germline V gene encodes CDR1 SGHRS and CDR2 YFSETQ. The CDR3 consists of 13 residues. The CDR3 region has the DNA TGCGCCAGCAGACTCACTAGCTCCTACGAGCAGTACTTC. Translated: CASRLTSSYEQYF.

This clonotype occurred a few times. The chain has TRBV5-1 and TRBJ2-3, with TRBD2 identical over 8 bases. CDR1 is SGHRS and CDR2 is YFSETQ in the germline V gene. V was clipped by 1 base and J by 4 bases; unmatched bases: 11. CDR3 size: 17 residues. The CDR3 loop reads CASSLWTSSSRPDTQYF. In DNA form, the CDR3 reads TGCGCCAGCAGCTTGTGGACTAGCAGCAGTCGACCAGATACGCAGTATTTT.

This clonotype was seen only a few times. CDR3 sequence (DNA): TGTGCCAGCAGTGCCCAGGACAGGGGAGAGCTGTTTTTT. It specifies CASSAQDRGELFF. This chain links TRBV6-4 with TRBJ2-2, with TRBD1 matching 9 bases. With 4 bases clipped from V and 11 bases from J, the junction kept 5 bases outside the gene matches. The CDR3 spans 13 residues. The germline CDR1 and CDR2 sequences are MRHNA and SNTAGT.

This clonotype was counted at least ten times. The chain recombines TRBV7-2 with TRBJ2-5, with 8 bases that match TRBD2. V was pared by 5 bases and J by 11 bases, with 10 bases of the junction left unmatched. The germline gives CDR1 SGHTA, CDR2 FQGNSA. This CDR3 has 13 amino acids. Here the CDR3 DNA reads TGTGCCAGCAGCATCACAGCGGGGGTTGAGCAGTACTTC. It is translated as CASSITAGVEQYF.

Written as DNA, the CDR3 is TGTGCCAGCAGCAGACTAGCGCTTAAAGAGACCCAGTACTTC. It is translated as CASSRLALKETQYF. V gene TRBV28 combines with J gene TRBJ2-5; 8 bases align to TRBD2. Germline CDR1 MDHEN, CDR2 SYDVKM. The ends lost 6 bases at V and 3 bases at J; junction bases unmatched: 6. This CDR3 comprises 14 residues. Full variable domain (missing parts from reference TRBV28 and TRBJ2-5): DVKVTQSSRYLVKRTGEKVFLECVQDMDHENMFWYRQDPGLGLRLIYFSYDVKMKEKGDIPEGYSVSREKKERFSLILESASTNQTSMYLCASSRLALKETQYFGPGTRLLVL.

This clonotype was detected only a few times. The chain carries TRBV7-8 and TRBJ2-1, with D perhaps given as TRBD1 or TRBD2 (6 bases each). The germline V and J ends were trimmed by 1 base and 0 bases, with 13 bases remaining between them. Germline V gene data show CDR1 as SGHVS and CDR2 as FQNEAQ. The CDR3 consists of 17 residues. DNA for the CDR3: TGTGCCAGCAGCTTAGTCGGGGGCGCGAGCTCCTACAATGAGCAGTTCTTC. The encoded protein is CASSLVGGASSYNEQFF.

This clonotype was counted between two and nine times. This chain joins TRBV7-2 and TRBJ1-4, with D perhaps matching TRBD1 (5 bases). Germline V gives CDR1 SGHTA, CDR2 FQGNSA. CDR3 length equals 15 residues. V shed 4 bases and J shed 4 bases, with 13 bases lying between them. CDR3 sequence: CASSSLSGGNEKLFF. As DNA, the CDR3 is TGTGCCAGCAGCTCCCTGAGCGGGGGTAATGAAAAACTGTTTTTT.